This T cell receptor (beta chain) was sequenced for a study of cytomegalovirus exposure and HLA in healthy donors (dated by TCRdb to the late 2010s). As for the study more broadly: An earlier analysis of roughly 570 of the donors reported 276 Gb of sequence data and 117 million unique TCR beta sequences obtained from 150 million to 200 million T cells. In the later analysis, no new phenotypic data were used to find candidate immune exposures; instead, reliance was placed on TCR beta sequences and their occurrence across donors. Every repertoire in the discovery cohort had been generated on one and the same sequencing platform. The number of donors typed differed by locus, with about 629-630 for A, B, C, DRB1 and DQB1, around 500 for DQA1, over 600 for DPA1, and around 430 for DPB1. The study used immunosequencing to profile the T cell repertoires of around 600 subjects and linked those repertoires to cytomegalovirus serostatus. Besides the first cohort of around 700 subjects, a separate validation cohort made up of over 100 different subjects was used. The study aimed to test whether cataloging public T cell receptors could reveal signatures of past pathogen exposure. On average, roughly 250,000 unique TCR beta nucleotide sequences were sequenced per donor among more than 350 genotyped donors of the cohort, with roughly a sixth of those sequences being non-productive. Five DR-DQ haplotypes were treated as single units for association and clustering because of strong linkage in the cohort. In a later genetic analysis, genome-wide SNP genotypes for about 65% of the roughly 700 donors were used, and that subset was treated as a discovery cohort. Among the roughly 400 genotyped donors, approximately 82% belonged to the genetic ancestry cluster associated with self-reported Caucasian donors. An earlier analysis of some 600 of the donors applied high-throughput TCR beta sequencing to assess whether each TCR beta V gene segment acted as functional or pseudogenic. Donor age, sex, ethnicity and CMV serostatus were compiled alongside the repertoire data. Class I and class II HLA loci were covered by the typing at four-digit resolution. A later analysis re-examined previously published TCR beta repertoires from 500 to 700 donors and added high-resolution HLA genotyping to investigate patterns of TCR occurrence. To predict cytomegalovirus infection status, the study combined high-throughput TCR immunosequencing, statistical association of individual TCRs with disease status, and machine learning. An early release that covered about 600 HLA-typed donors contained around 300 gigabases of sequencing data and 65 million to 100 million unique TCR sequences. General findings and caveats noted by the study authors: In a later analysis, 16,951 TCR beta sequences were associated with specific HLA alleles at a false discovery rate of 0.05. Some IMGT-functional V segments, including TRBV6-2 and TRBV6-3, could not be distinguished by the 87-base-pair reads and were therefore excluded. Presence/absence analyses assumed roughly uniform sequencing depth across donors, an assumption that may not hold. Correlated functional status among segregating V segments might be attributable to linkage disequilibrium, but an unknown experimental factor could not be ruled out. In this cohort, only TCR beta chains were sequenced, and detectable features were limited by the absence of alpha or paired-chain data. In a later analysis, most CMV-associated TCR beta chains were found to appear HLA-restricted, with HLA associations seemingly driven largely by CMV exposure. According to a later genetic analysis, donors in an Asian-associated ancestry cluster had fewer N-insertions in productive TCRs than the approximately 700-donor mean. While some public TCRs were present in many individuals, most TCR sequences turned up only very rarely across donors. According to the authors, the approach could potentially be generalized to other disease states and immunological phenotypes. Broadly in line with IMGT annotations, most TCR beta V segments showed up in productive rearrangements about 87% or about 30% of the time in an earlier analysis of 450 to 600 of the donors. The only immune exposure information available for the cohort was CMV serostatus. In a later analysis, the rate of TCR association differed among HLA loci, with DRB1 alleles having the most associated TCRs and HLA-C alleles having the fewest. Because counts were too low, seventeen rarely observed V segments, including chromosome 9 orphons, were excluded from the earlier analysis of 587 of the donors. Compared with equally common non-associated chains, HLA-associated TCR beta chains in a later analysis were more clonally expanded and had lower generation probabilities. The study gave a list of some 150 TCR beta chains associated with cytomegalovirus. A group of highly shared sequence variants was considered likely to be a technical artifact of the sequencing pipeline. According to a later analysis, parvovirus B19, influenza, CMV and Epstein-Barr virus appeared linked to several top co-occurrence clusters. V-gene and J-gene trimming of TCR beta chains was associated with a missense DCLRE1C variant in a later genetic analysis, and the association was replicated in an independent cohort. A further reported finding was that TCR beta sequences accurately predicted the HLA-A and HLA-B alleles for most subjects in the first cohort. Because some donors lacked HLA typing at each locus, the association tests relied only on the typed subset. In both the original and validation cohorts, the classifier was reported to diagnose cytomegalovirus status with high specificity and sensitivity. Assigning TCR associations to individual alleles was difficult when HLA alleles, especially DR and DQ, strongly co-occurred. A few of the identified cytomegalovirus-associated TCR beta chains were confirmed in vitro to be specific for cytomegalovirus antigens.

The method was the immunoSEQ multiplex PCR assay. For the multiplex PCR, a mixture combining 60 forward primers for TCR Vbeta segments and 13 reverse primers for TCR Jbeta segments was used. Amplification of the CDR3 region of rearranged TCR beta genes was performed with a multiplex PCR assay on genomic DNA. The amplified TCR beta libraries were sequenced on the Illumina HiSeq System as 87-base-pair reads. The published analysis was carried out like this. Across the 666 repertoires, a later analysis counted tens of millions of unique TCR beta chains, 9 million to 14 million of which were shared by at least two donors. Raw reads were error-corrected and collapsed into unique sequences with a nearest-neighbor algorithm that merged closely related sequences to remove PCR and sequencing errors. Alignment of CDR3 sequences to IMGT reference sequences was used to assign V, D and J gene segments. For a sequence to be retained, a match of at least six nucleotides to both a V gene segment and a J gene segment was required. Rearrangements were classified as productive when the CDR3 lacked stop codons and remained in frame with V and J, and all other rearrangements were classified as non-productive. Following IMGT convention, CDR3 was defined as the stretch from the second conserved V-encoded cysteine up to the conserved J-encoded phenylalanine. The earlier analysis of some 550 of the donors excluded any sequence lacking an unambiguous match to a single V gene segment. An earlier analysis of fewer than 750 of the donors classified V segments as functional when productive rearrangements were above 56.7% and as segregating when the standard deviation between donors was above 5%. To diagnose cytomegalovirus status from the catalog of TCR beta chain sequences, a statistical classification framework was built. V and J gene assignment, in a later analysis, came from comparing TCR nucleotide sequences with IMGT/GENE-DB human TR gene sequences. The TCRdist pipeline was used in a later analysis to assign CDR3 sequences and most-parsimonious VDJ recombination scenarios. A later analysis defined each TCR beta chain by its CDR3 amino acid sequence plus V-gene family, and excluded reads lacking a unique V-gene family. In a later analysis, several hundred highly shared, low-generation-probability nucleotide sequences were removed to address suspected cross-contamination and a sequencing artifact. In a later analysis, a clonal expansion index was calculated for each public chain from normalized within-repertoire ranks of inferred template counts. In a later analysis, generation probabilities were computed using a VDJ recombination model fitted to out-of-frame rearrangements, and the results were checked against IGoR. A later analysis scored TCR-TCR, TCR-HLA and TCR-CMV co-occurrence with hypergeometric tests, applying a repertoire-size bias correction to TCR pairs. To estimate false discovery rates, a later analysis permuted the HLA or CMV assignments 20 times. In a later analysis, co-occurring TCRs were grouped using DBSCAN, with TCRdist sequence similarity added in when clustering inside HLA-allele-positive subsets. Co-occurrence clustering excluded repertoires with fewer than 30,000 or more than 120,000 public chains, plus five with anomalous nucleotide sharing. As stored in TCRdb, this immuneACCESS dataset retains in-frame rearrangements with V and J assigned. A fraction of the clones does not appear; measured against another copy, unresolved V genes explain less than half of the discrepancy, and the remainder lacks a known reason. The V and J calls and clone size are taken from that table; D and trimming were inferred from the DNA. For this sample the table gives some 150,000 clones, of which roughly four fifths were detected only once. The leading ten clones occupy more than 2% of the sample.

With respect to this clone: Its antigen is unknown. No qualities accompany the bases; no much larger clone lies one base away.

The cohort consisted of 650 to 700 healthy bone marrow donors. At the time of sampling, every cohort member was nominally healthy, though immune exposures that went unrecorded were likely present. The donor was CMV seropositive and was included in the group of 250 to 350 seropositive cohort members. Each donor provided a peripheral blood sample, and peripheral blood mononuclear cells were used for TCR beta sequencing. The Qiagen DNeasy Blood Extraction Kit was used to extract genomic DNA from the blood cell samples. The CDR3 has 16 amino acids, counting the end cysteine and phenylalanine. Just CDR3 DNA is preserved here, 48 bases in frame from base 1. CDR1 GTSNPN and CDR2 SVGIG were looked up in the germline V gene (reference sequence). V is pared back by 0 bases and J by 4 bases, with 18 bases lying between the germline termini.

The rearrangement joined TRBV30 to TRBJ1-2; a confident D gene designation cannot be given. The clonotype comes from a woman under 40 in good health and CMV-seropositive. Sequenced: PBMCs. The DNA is TGTGCCTGGAGTGTACCCCTGCCGCGGGCCCCCTATGGCTACACCTTC. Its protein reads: CAWSVPLPRAPYGYTF.